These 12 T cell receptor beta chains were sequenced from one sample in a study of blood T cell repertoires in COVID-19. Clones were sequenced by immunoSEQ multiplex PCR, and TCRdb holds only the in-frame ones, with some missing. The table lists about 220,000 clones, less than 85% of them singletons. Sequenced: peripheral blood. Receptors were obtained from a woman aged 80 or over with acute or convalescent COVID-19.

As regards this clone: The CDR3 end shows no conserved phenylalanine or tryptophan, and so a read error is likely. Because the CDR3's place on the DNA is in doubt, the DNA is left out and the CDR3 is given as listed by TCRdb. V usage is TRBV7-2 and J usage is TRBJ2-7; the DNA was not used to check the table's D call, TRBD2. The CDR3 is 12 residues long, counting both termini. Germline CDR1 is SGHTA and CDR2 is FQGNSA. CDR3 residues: CASSFGPSGLSL.

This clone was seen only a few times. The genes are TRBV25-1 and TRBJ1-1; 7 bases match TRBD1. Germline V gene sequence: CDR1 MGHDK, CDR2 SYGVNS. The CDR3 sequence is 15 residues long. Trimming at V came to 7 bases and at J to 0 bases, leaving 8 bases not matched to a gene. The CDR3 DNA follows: TGTGCCAGCACCCGCCCGGGGACAGTGAACACTGAAGCTTTCTTT. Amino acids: CASTRPGTVNTEAFF.

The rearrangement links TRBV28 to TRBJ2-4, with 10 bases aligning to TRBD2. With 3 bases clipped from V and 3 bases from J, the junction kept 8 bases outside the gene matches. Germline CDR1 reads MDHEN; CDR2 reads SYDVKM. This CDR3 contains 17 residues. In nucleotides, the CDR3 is TGTGCCAGCAGTTTGTCTCTAGCGGGGGCGGGCAAAAACATTCAGTACTTC. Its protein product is CASSLSLAGAGKNIQYF.

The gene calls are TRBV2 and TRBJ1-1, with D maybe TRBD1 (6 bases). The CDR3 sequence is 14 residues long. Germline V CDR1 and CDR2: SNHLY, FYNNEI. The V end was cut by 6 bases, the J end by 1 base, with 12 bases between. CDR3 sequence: CASRPQGKNTEAFF. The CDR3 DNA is TGTGCCAGCAGGCCACAGGGTAAGAACACTGAAGCTTTCTTT.

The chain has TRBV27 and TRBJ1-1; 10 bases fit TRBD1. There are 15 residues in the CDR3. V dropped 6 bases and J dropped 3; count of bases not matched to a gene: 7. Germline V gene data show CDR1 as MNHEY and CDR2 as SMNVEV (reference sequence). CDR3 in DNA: TGTGCCAGCAGGGCCGGGACAGGGGCCTACACTGAAGCTTTCTTT. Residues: CASRAGTGAYTEAFF.

The CDR3 region has the DNA TGTGCCAGCAGCTCGACCGGCGCCGGGACACTTTCCTACGAGCAGTACTTC. Amino acids: CASSSTGAGTLSYEQYF. This chain joins TRBV5-4 and TRBJ2-7, with D perhaps matching TRBD1 (6 bases). The CDR3 spans 17 residues. Trimming removed 3 bases from V and 1 base from J, with 20 bases in between. CDR1 is SGHNT and CDR2 is YYREEE in the germline V gene (reference sequence).

As DNA, the CDR3 is TGTGCCAGCAGCCAAGATTCAGCCAGGGGCAATCAGCCCCAGCATTTT. It yields the protein CASSQDSARGNQPQHF. The chain has TRBV3-1 (or the pseudogene TRBV3-2) and TRBJ1-5, with D possibly matching TRBD1 (5 bases). The CDR3 is 16 amino acids. CDR1 is LGHDT and CDR2 is YNNKEL in the germline V gene (reference sequence). The V end lost 0 bases, the J end lost 2 bases, and 11 bases lay between the germline ends.

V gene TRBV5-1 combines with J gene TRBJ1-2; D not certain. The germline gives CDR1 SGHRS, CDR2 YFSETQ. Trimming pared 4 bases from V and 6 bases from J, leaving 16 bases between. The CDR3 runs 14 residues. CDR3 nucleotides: TGCGCCAGCAGCGTCCAGGATGAAGATGATGGCTACACCTTC. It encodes CASSVQDEDDGYTF.

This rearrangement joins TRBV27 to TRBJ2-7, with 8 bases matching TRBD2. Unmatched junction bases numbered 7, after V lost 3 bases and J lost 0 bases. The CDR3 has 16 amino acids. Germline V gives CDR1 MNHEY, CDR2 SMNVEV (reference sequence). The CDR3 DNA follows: TGTGCCAGCAGTTTTGGAAGCGGGGGAATCTCCTACGAGCAGTACTTC. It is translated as CASSFGSGGISYEQYF.

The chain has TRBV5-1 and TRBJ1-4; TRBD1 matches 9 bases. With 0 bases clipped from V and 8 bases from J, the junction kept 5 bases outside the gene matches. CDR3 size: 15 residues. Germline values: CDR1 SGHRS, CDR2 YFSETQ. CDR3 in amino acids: CASSLAATGGEKLFF. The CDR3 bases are TGCGCCAGCAGCTTGGCCGCGACAGGGGGAGAAAAACTGTTTTTT.

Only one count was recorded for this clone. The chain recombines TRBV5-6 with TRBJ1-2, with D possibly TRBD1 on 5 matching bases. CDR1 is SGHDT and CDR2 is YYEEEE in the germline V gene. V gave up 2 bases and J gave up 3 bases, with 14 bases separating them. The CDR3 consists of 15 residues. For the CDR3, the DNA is TGTGCCAGCAGCTTTTATTCCGGGGGGTACTATGGCTACACCTTC. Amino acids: CASSFYSGGYYGYTF. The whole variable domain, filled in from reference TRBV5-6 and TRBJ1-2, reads DAGVTQSPTHLIKTRGQQVTLRCSPKSGHDTVSWYQQALGQGPQFIFQYYEEEERQRGNFPDRFSGHQFPNYSSELNVNALLLGDSALYLCASSFYSGGYYGYTFGSGTRLTVV.

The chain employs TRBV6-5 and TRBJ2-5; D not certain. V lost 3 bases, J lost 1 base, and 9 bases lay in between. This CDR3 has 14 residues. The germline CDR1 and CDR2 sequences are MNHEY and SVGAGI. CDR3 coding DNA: TGTGCCAGCAGTTATGGGCAGATCCAAGAGACCCAGTACTTC. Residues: CASSYGQIQETQYF.